This T cell receptor beta chain was documented in a study of T cells expressing NK-cell markers. Background on the study: Sorted CD3+CD56+NKG2C+, CD3+CD56+NKG2C- and CD3+CD56-NKG2C+ T cells supplied TCR beta repertoires. Eight donors were sequenced, of whom seven were HCMV-seropositive, while the remaining one was HCMV-seronegative. Study outcomes and limitations: These clonotypes, the leaders elsewhere, also led the CD3+CD56-NKG2C+ fraction in four donors. Certain NKG2C+ T cell clones were expanded, and their HCMV specificity remained unclear.

TCRdb re-called the 5' RACE reads and shows each CDR3 protein once, DNA omitted. There are about 450,000 distinct CDR3 sequences in the sample, with 7.3% held by the top ten. Germline CDR1 and CDR2: DFQATT and SNEGSKA (reference sequence). The CDR3 is 16 residues long. A note on this clonotype: No antigen is known for it.

The sequenced sample was blood T cells: a sorted CD56 or NKG2C T cell subset, CD4+ or CD8+ T cells, or bulk PBMC T cells (not recorded which). The sequence came from a woman aged 18 to 75 in good health. This chain connects TRBV20-1 to TRBJ2-1; lacking DNA, the TRBD1 call made by TCRdb goes unchecked. CDR3: CSARVGRAGGYNEQFF.